This T cell receptor (beta chain) was captured in a study of T and B cells in COVID-19 patients. Study-level information: COVID-19 patients gave peripheral blood either during active infection or after recovery. In the active-infection cohort, nine tenths of the roughly 20 patients had comorbidities linked to unfavorable COVID-19 outcome.

This clonotype is medium-sized (0.01 to 0.1%) within its sample. Its target is unknown. TRB rearrangements were amplified by multiplex PCR with BIOMED2 TRB-A/B primers. TCRdb recomputed calls from the multiplex PCR reads with MiXCR, one row per CDR3 protein. The table lists 3,500 to 4,500 distinct CDR3 sequences, approximately 26% of them singletons, with roughly a fifth in the top ten. Blood genomic DNA input for TRB amplification was roughly 220-500 ng. Trimming shortened V by 4 bases and J by 4 bases, and 20 bases separated the two germline ends. CDR1 and CDR2 from the germline V gene are SGHNT and YYREEE (reference sequence). The CDR3 loop spans 16 amino acids. General study results and limits: Active COVID-19 showed highly clonal TRB repertoires; recovery showed diversity and richness above healthy donors.

The specimen was blood. The TCR was taken from a human donor with active COVID-19. The chain links TRBV5-4 to TRBJ1-2; weak D call: TRBD1 (6 bases). The CDR3 coding sequence is TGTGCCAGCAGCCGCGGCCGGGACACCGACATCTATGGCTACACCTTC. This sequence encodes CASSRGRDTDIYGYTF.